The 9 T cell receptor beta chains reported below all come from one sample, sequenced in a study of blood T cell repertoires in COVID-19. The protocol was immunoSEQ multiplex PCR, while the TCRdb copy is restricted to in-frame clones and leaves out a portion. The sample carries 95,000 to 100,000 clones, 75% to 85% recorded once. The sample was peripheral blood. These receptors were collected from a woman of 80 years or more with active or convalescent COVID-19.

This chain uses TRBV7-9 with TRBJ2-1; 7 bases map to TRBD1. From germline, CDR1 is SEHNR and CDR2 FQNEAQ (reference sequence). Unmatched junction bases numbered 14, after V lost 4 bases and J lost 5 bases. This CDR3 is 17 amino acids long. In DNA, the CDR3 is TGTGCCAGCAGCTCCCGATTGCTAGGGGGCTTGGACAATGAGCAGTTCTTC. This translates into CASSSRLLGGLDNEQFF. The whole variable domain, filled in from reference TRBV7-9 and TRBJ2-1, reads DTGVSQNPRHKITKRGQNVTFRCDPISEHNRLYWYRQTLGQGPEFLTYFQNEAQLEKSRLLSDRFSAERPKGSFSTLEIQRTEQGDSAMYLCASSSRLLGGLDNEQFFGPGTRLTVL.

This clone has more than one count but fewer than ten. The rearrangement links TRBV7-2 to TRBJ2-7, with D unresolved. V dropped 5 bases and J dropped 7 bases, with 27 bases sitting between them. Germline CDR1 and CDR2: SGHTA and FQGNSA. The CDR3 contains 17 residues. CDR3 in amino acids: CASSPIVARVSVGEQYF. The CDR3 DNA is TGTGCCAGCAGCCCCATCGTCGCTCGCGTCTCCGTCGGGGAGCAGTACTTC.

The CDR3 region is CASSHVPGQGLYF. CDR3 nucleotides: TGTGCCAGCAGTCACGTACCCGGACAGGGCCTGTACTTC. The chain uses TRBV6-6 and TRBJ2-7; 8 nucleotides line up with TRBD1. CDR1 is MNHNY and CDR2 is SVGAGI in the germline V gene (reference sequence). The V segment lost 5 bases and the J segment 12 bases; nucleotides outside the gene matches: 12. The CDR3 is 13 amino acids.

This sequence joins TRBV7-9 and TRBJ2-1; no reliable D call. Trimming took off 4 bases at V and 0 bases at J, with 4 bases between the two ends. CDR1 is SEHNR and CDR2 is FQNEAQ in the germline V gene (reference sequence). CDR3 size: 13 residues. DNA for the CDR3: TGTGCCAGCAGCTCCAACTCCTACAATGAGCAGTTCTTC. It encodes CASSSNSYNEQFF.

The chain has TRBV5-4 and TRBJ2-7, with D perhaps matching TRBD1 (5 bases). CDR1 is SGHNT and CDR2 is YYREEE in the germline V gene (reference sequence). The CDR3 spans 14 residues. Trimming removed 4 bases from V and 4 bases from J, with 15 bases in between. The CDR3 here is CASSNRQRRYEQYF. The CDR3 nucleotides read TGTGCCAGCAGCAACCGACAGCGTAGATACGAGCAGTACTTC. The whole variable domain, filled in from reference TRBV5-4 and TRBJ2-7, reads ETGVTQSPTHLIKTRGQQVTLRCSSQSGHNTVSWYQQALGQGPQFIFQYYREEENGRGNFPPRFSGLQFPNYSSELNVNALELDDSALYLCASSNRQRRYEQYFGPGTRLTVT.

The rearrangement links TRBV10-3 to TRBJ2-3; 12 bases match TRBD2. This CDR3 is 16 amino acids long. Germline V gene lookup returns CDR1 ENHRY and CDR2 SYGVKD. V lost 2 bases to trimming and J lost 2 bases; unmatched junction nucleotides: 2. The CDR3 is CAISERTSGDTDTQYF. CDR3 coding DNA: TGTGCCATCAGTGAGCGGACTAGCGGGGACACAGATACGCAGTATTTT.

This clone showed up just a few times. This chain uses TRBV7-8 with TRBJ2-7; 14 bases map to TRBD2. CDR1 is SGHVS and CDR2 is FQNEAQ in the germline V gene. The J segment lost 4 bases and the V segment lost 5 bases, leaving 7 bases of the junction unmatched. The CDR3 spans 16 residues. The CDR3 DNA reads TGTGCCAGCAGCCCAAGGGGGACTAGCGGGAGTTACGAGCAGTACTTC. Encoded protein: CASSPRGTSGSYEQYF. Based on the CDR3 plus reference TRBV7-8 and TRBJ2-7, the full variable domain is GAGVSQSPRYKVAKRGQDVALRCDPISGHVSLFWYQQALGQGPEFLTYFQNEAQLDKSGLPSDRFFAERPEGSVSTLKIQRTQQEDSAVYLCASSPRGTSGSYEQYFGPGTRLTVT.

A few counts support this clone. The J gene is TRBJ2-7, the V gene TRBV27; perhaps TRBD1 as D (5 bases). The CDR3 contains 15 residues. Germline CDR1 reads MNHEY; CDR2 reads SMNVEV (reference sequence). The V gene lost 3 bases and the J gene lost 3 bases, with 15 bases spanning the gap. Here the CDR3 reads CASSFWGRNDYEQYF. The CDR3 region has the DNA TGTGCCAGCAGTTTCTGGGGCAGGAACGACTACGAGCAGTACTTC.

The gene calls are TRBV20-1 and TRBJ2-5, with 9 bases fitting TRBD2. CDR1 and CDR2 (germline): DFQATT, SNEGSKA (reference sequence). The ends lost 3 bases at V and 5 bases at J; junction bases unmatched: 10. The CDR3 runs to 15 residues. As DNA, the CDR3 is TGCAGTGCTAGTGGTTCTAGCGGGACACGGGAGACCCAGTACTTC. Protein: CSASGSSGTRETQYF.